This T cell receptor (beta chain) was observed in a study of T cell responses to AZD1222 COVID-19 vaccine (dated by TCRdb to the early 2020s). Turning to the overall study: AZD1222 recipients given second doses at about 4 weeks or at about 12 weeks were pooled, since spike-specific TCR depth and breadth were not found to differ between the two schedules. TCR sequencing was performed for some 250 trial participants, of whom 200 to 220 were given two doses of AZD1222 and about 25 were given two doses of MenACWY control vaccine. Trial participants were enrolled by age into 18-55, 56-69 and 70-plus year subgroups, with 148, 28 and 57 TCR-sequenced participants respectively. General conclusions and limits of the study: Vaccine-associated CD4 TCRs spanned the whole spike protein, with dominant responses in regions 160-218 and 743-854. After two AZD1222 doses, spike-specific TCR breadth and depth were significantly higher than at day 0 and than in MenACWY recipients. Most participants were white British and females outnumbered males, and the authors suggested that clonal diversity may have been underestimated. Conclusions about previously exposed vaccinees are limited, since just 5 or 6 AZD1222 recipients were seropositive for SARS-CoV-2 at baseline. Because no day 14 peak-response samples were available, repertoires were characterized only after the peak T cell response. The 56-69-year group was small, and its depth increase did not reach significance, likely because of low power. Epitopes outside the regions mutated in the B.1.351 and B.1.1.7 variants were reportedly recognized by nearly half of the unique spike-specific TCRs.

The germline V gene specifies MNHEY as CDR1 and SVGAGI as CDR2. The V end gives up 6 bases and the J end 2 bases, leaving 9 bases in the junction not matched to a gene. The CDR3 has 15 amino acids, counting the end cysteine and phenylalanine. Just the 45-base CDR3 DNA is kept, in frame starting at base 1. As for this clone: What antigen it recognizes has not been identified. The sample holds no much larger clone one base away, and base qualities are not on file.

The meaning of the sample's time point label: baseline before first vaccination. Vaccinee samples came from UK trials COV001 and COV002, including a single-blind randomized controlled phase 2/3 trial of AZD1222 (ChAdOx1 nCoV-19) in healthy adults. Trial participant PBMC samples were collected at day 0 and day 28 after the second dose for TCRbeta chain sequencing. The CDR3 regions of human TCRbeta chains were analyzed by immunosequencing. Regarding the original processing steps: TCRs in the repertoires were matched against a reference library of SARS-CoV-2-specific TCRs that had been generated with the MIRA antigen-specificity platform. Breadth was defined as the fraction of unique TCRs that were SARS-CoV-2-associated, and depth was defined as the fraction of total T cells that were SARS-CoV-2-associated. Using the MIRA data, each spike-specific TCR was assigned both to the spike region to which the TCR was reactive and to a CD4 or CD8 class. Log10-transformed breadth and depth values were compared by one-way ANOVA with Sidak's multiple comparisons tests. This is the immuneACCESS table as TCRdb keeps it, with only in-frame sequences that have V and J called. A part of the clones is gone; compared with another copy, unresolved V genes explain less than half, and the rest is unexplained. V and J calls and clone size come straight from that table; D and trimming were deduced from the DNA. This sample lists tens of thousands of clones; about 92% were detected once. Approximately 2% of the sample is held by the ten biggest clonotypes.

This receptor was identified in an adult in good health. The V gene is TRBV6-5 and the J gene is TRBJ1-1; TRBD1 lines up with 7 middle nucleotides. Sample: peripheral blood, taken on day 0 of AZD1222 vaccination. The CDR3 region has the sequence CASRYRDSQNTEAFF. At the DNA level, the sequence is TGTGCCAGCAGATATCGGGACAGCCAAAACACTGAAGCTTTCTTT.